This T cell receptor beta chain originates from a study of T cell responses to AZD1222 COVID-19 vaccine. Concerning this clone: Its antigen is as yet unknown.

Whether given at about 4 or about 12 weeks, second doses were pooled. Sequencing was performed with immunoSEQ multiplex PCR; in TCRdb, only in-frame clones are kept and a portion is missing. There are tens of thousands of clones in the sample; roughly 90% occur only once, and 2.7% lies in the top ten. V was cut by 1 base and J by 0 bases, with 10 bases left in between. CDR1 is SGHNT and CDR2 is YENEEA in the germline V gene. This CDR3 is 16 amino acids long. Findings and caveats of the study: Regions 160-218 and 743-854 held dominance among vaccine-associated CD4 TCRs, which spanned spike. There were mostly white British donors and more females than males, and clonal diversity was possibly underestimated. Just a handful of AZD1222 recipients were seropositive at baseline.

This chain uses TRBV11-3 with TRBJ2-1; D might be TRBD1 (5 bases). This TCR came from an adult who received the AZD1222 COVID-19 vaccine. The specimen was peripheral blood, collected 28 days after the second AZD1222 dose. The CDR3 region is CASSLGGDFSYNEQFF. For the CDR3, the DNA is TGTGCCAGCAGCTTAGGGGGCGATTTCTCCTACAATGAGCAGTTCTTC. Variable domain in full (rest from reference TRBV11-3 and TRBJ2-1): EAGVVQSPRYKIIEKKQPVAFWCNPISGHNTLYWYLQNLGQGPELLIRYENEEAVDDSQLPKDRFSAERLKGVDSTLKIQPAELGDSAVYLCASSLGGDFSYNEQFFGPGTRLTVL.